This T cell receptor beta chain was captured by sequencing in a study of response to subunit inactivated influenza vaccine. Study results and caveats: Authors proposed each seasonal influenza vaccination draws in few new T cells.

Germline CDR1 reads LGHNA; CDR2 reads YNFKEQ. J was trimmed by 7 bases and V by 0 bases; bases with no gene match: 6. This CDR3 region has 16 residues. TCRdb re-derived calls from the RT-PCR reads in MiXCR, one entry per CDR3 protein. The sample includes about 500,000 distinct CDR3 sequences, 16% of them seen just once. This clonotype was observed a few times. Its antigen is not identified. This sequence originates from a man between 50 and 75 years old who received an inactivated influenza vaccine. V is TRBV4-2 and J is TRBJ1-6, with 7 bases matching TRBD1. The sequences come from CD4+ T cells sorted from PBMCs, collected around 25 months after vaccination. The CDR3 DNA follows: TGTGCCAGCAGCCAAGATTGGGACAGTTGGAATTCACCCCTCCACTTT. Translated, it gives CASSQDWDSWNSPLHF.